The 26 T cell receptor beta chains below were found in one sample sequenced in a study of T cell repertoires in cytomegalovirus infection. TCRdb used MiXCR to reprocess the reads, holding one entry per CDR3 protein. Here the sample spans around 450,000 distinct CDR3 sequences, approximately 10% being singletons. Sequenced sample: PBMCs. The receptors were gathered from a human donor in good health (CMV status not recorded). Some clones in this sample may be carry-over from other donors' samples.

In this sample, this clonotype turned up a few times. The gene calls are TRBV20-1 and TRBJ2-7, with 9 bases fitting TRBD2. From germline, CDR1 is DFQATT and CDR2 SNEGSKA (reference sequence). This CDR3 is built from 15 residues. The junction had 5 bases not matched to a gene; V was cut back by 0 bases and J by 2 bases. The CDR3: CSARETAGGTYEQYF. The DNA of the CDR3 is TGCAGTGCTAGAGAAACAGCGGGAGGAACCTACGAGCAGTACTTC.

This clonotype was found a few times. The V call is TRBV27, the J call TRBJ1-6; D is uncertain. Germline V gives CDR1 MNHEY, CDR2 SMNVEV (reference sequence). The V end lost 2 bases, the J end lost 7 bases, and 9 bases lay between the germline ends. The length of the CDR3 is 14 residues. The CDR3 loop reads CASSLGLLNSPLHF. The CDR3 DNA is TGTGCCAGCAGTTTAGGCCTATTGAATTCACCCCTCCACTTT.

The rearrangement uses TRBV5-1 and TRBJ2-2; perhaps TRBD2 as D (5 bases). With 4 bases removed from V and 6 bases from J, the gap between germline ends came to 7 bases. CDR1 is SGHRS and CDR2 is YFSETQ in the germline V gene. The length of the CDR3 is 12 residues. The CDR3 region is CASSGGPGELFF. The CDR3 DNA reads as TGCGCCAGCAGCGGCGGGCCCGGGGAGCTGTTTTTT. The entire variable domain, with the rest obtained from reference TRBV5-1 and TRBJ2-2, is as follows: KAGVTQTPRYLIKTRGQQVTLSCSPISGHRSVSWYQQTPGQGLQFLFEYFSETQRNKGNFPGRFSGRQFSNSRSEMNVSTLELGDSALYLCASSGGPGELFFGEGSRLTVL.

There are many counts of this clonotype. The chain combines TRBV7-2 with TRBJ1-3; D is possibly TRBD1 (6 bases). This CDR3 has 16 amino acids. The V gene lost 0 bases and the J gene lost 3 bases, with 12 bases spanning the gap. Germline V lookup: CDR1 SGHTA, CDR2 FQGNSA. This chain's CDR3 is CASSLAPQGSGNTIYF. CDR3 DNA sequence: TGTGCCAGCAGCTTAGCCCCCCAGGGGAGTGGAAACACCATATATTTT. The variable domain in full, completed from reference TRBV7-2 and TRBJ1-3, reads GAGVSQSPSNKVTEKGKDVELRCDPISGHTALYWYRQSLGQGLEFLIYFQGNSAPDKSGLPSDRFSAERTGGSVSTLTIQRTQQEDSAVYLCASSLAPQGSGNTIYFGEGSWLTVV.

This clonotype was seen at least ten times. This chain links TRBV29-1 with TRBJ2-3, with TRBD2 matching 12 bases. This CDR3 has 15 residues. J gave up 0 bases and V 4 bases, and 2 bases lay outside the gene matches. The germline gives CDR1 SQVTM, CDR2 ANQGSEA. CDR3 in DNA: TGCAGCGTTGCGACTAGCGGGGGTAGCACAGATACGCAGTATTTT. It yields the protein CSVATSGGSTDTQYF.

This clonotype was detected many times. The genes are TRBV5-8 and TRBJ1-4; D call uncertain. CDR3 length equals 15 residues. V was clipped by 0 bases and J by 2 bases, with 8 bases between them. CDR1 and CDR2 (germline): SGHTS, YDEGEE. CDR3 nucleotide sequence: TGTGCCAGCAGCTTGGGGATTCGGACTAATGAAAAACTGTTTTTT. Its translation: CASSLGIRTNEKLFF.

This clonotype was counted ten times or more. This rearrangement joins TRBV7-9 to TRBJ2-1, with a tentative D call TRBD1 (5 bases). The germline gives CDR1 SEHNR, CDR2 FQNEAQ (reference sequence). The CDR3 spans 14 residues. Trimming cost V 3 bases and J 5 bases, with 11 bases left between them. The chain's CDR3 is CASSFSGANNEQFF. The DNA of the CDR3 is TGTGCCAGCAGCTTTAGTGGGGCCAACAATGAGCAGTTCTTC.

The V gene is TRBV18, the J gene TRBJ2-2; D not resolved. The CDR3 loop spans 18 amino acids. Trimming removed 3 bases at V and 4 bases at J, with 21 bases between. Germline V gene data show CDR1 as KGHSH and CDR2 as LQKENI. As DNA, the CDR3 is TGTGCCAGCTCACCTACACCGATAACCGGGTCCTCCACCGGGGAGCTGTTTTTT. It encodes CASSPTPITGSSTGELFF.

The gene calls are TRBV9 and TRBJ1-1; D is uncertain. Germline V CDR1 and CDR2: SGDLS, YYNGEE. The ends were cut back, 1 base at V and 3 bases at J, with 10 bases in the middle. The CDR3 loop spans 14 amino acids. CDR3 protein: CASSVYDGDTEAFF. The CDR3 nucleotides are TGTGCCAGCAGCGTATATGACGGGGACACTGAAGCTTTCTTT. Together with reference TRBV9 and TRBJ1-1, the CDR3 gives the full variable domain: DSGVTQTPKHLITATGQRVTLRCSPRSGDLSVYWYQQSLDQGLQFLIQYYNGEERAKGNILERFSAQQFPDLHSELNLSSLELGDSALYFCASSVYDGDTEAFFGQGTRLTVV.

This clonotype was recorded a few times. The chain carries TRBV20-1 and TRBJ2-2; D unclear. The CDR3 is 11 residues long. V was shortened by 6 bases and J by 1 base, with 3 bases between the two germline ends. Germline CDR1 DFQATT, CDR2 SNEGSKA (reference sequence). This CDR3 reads CSAQNTGELFF. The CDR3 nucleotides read TGCAGTGCCCAGAACACCGGGGAGCTGTTTTTT.

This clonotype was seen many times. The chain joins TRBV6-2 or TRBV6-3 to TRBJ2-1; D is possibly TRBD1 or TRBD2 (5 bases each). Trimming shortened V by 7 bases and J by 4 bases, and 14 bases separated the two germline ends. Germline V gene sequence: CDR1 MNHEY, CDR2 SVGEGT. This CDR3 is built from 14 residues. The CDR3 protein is CASTRQGVYNEQFF. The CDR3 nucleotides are TGTGCCAGCACGCGTCAGGGAGTATACAATGAGCAGTTCTTC.

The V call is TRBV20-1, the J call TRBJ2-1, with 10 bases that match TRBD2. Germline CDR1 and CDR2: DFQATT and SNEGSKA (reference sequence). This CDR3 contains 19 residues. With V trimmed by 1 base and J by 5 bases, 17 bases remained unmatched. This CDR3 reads CSARGVSSGSESGDNEQFF. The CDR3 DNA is TGCAGTGCTAGAGGGGTCTCTAGCGGGAGTGAGAGTGGGGACAATGAGCAGTTCTTC.

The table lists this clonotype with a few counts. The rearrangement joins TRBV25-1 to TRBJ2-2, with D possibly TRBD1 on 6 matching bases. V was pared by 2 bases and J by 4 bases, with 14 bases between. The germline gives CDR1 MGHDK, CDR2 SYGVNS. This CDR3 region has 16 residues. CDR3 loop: CASSEERQAPTGELFF. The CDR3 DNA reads TGTGCCAGCAGTGAAGAAAGACAGGCTCCCACCGGGGAGCTGTTTTTT.

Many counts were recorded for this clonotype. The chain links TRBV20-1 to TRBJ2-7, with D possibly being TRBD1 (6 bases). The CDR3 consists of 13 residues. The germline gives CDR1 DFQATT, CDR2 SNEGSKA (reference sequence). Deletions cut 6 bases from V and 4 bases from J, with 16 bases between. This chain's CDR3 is CSAPDSSGYEQYF. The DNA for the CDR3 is TGCAGTGCCCCGGACAGCTCGGGATACGAGCAGTACTTC.

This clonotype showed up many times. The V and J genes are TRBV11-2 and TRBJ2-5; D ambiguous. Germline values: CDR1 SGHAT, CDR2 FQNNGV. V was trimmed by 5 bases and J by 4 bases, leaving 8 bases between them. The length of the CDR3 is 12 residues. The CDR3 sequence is CASSPDRETQYF. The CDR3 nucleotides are TGTGCCAGCAGCCCCGACCGAGAGACCCAGTACTTC.

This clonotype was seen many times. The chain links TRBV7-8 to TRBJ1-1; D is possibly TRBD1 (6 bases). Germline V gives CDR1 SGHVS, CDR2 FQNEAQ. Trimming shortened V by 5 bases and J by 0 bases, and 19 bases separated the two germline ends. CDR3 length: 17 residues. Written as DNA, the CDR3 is TGTGCCAGCAGCCTTCTCGCGGGGGGCAGGGTGAACACTGAAGCTTTCTTT. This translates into CASSLLAGGRVNTEAFF. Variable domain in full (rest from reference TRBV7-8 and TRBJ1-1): GAGVSQSPRYKVAKRGQDVALRCDPISGHVSLFWYQQALGQGPEFLTYFQNEAQLDKSGLPSDRFFAERPEGSVSTLKIQRTQQEDSAVYLCASSLLAGGRVNTEAFFGQGTRLTVV.

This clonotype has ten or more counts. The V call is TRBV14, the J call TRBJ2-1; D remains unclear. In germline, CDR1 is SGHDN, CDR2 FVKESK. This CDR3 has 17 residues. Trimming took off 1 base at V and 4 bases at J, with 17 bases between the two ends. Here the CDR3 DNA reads TGTGCCAGCAGCCAAGTCCAAGGAAGGGATCCTTACAATGAGCAGTTCTTC. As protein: CASSQVQGRDPYNEQFF.

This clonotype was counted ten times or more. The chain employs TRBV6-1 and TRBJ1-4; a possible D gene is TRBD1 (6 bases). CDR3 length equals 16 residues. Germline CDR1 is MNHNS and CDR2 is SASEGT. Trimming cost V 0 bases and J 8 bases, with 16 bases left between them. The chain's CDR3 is CASSEAGRGAREKLFF. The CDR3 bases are TGTGCCAGCAGTGAAGCAGGACGGGGGGCGAGGGAAAAACTGTTTTTT.

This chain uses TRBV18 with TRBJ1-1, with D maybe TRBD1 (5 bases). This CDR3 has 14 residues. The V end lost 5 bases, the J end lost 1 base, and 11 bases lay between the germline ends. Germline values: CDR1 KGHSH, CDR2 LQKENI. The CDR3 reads CASSTGGANTEAFF. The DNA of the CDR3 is TGTGCCAGCTCAACGGGGGGAGCGAACACTGAAGCTTTCTTT. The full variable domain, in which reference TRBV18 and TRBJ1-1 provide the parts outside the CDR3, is NAGVMQNPRHLVRRRGQEARLRCSPMKGHSHVYWYRQLPEEGLKFMVYLQKENIIDESGMPKERFSAEFPKEGPSILRIQQVVRGDSAAYFCASSTGGANTEAFFGQGTRLTVV.

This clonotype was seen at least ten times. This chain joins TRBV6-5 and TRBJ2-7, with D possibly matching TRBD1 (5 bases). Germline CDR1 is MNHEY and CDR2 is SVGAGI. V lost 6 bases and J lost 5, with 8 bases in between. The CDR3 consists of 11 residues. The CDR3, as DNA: TGTGCCAGCAGGCGACAGAACGAGCAGTACTTC. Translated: CASRRQNEQYF.

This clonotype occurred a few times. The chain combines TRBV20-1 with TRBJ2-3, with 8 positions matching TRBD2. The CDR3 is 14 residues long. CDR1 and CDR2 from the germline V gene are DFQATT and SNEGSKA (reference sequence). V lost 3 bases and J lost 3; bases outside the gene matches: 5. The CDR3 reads CSASGRALTDTQYF. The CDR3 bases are TGCAGTGCTAGCGGGAGGGCCTTGACAGATACGCAGTATTTT.

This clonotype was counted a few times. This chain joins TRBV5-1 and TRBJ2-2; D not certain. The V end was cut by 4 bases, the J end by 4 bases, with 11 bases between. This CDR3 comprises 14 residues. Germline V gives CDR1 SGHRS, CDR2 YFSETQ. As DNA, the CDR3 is TGCGCCAGCAGCCCACACGAGTCCACCGGGGAGCTGTTTTTT. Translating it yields CASSPHESTGELFF.

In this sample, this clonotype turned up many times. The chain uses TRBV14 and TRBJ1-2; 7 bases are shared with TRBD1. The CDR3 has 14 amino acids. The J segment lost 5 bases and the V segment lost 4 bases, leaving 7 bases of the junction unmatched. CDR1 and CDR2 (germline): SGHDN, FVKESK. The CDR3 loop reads CASSRDSKQYGYTF. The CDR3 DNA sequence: TGTGCCAGCAGCCGGGACAGCAAGCAGTATGGCTACACCTTC.

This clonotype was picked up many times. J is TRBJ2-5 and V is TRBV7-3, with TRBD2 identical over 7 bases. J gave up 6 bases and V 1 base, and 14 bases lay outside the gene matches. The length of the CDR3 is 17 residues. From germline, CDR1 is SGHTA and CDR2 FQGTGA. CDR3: CASSLSASGWMSKTQYF. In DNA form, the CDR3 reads TGTGCCAGCAGCTTAAGCGCTAGCGGATGGATGAGTAAGACCCAGTACTTC.

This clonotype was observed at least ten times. CDR3 nucleotide sequence: TGCAGTGCTAGACGCCCGAGCTCTGGAAACACCATATATTTT. Its translation is CSARRPSSGNTIYF. The V gene is TRBV20-1, the J gene TRBJ1-3; D gene uncertain. The ends were cut back, 2 bases at V and 0 bases at J, with 8 bases in the middle. The CDR3 has 14 amino acids. Germline CDR1 and CDR2: DFQATT and SNEGSKA (reference sequence).

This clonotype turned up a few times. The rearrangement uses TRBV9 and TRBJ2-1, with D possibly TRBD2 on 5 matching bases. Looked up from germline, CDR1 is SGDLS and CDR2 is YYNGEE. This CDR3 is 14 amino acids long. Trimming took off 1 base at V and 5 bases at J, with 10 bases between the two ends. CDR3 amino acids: CASSVLGSHNEQFF. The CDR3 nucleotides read TGTGCCAGCAGCGTACTAGGGAGCCACAATGAGCAGTTCTTC.